This is a list of T cell receptor beta chains from one sample in a study of blood T cell repertoires in COVID-19. TCRdb's copy holds only in-frame clones and misses some; the assay was immunoSEQ multiplex PCR. Among 400,000 to 450,000 clones listed, approximately 90% were seen once. Input material: peripheral blood. The source of these receptors is a woman aged 45-65 years with COVID-19, enrolled during active disease. The CDR3 runs from the conserved cysteine through the conserved F or W. The D gene is left open where the match is weak. Rows give clone size only sometimes, using once, few, many, or a class for an expanded clone.

TRBJ2-2 | . | TRBD2 | TRBV2 | TGTGCCGGGTGGGAGGGCAACACCGGGGAGCTGTTTTTT | CAGWEGNTGELFF
TRBJ1-1 | . | . | TRBV12-3/TRBV12-4 | TGTGCCAGCAGTCCCCCTCGGGGTGAAGCTTTCTTT | CASSPPRGEAFF
TRBJ1-3 | . | . | TRBV14 | TGTGCCAGCAGCCAAGCCAGGCATCAGGACTCTGGAAACACCATATATTTT | CASSQARHQDSGNTIYF
TRBJ2-3 | . | . | TRBV19 | TGTGCCAGTACTTTAACCGGGGATACGCAGTATTTT | CASTLTGDTQYF
TRBJ1-1 | . | TRBD1 | TRBV7-9 | TGTGCCAGCAGCTTAGAGGGGGACAGGATCTTCGGAGCTTTCTTT | CASSLEGDRIFGAFF
TRBJ1-2 | once | . | TRBV12-3/TRBV12-4 | TGTGCCAGCACTGAAGCGGACGGGGGCTACACCTTC | CASTEADGGYTF
TRBJ2-2 | . | TRBD1 | TRBV29-1 | TGCAGCGCTCGGACAGGGGGGAACACCGGGGAGCTGTTTTTT | CSARTGGNTGELFF
TRBJ2-7 | . | . | TRBV12-3/TRBV12-4 | TGTGCCAGCAGCTTACTATACGAGCAGTACTTC | CASSLLYEQYF
TRBJ1-2 | . | . | TRBV9 | TGTGCCAGCAGCGTATACGGGGATGGCTACACCTTC | CASSVYGDGYTF
TRBJ2-5 | . | TRBD2 | TRBV3-1/TRBV3-2 | TGTGCCAGCAGCCAAGGTGACGAGTTATCTAGCGGAGAGACCCAGTACTTC | CASSQGDELSSGETQYF
TRBJ2-5 | . | . | TRBV5-1 | TGCGCCAGCAGCTTGGGCGGACAAGAGACCCAGTACTTC | CASSLGGQETQYF
TRBJ1-1 | . | TRBD1 | TRBV2 | TGTGCCAGCAGTGATCAGACAGGGGTGAATCGAGCTTTCTTT | CASSDQTGVNRAFF
TRBJ1-2 | once | TRBD1 | TRBV30 | TGTGCCTGGATCCAAGACAGGGACTATGGCTACACCTTC | CAWIQDRDYGYTF
TRBJ1-1 | . | . | TRBV2 | TGTGCCAGCCCGGCTATGGAGGAAGCTTTCTTT | CASPAMEEAFF
TRBJ2-7 | once | . | TRBV12-3/TRBV12-4 | TGTGCCAGCAGCTCGACACTGTCCTACGAGCAGTACTTC | CASSSTLSYEQYF
TRBJ1-2 | few | TRBD1 | TRBV10-2 | TGCGCCAGCAGGGACCTGAGCGACAGGGGGCAAAGTAACTATGGCTACACCTTC | CASRDLSDRGQSNYGYTF
TRBJ2-2 | . | . | TRBV11-2 | TGTGCCAGCTCTGGGGGGACTTCCCCCCGTGACGGGGAGCTGTTTTTT | CASSGGTSPRDGELFF
TRBJ2-6 | . | TRBD2 | TRBV4-2 | TGTGCCAGCAGCCCAGCGGGGGGTTCTGGGGCCAACGTCCTGACTTTC | CASSPAGGSGANVLTF
TRBJ1-2 | . | . | TRBV6-2/TRBV6-3 | TGTGCCAGCAGCATCGGGGGGGGCTATGGCTACACCTTC | CASSIGGGYGYTF
TRBJ1-1 | . | TRBD1 | TRBV11-3 | TGTGCCAGCAGCCTTAGGGGGCCGAACACTGAAGCTTTCTTT | CASSLRGPNTEAFF
TRBJ2-4 | few | TRBD2 | TRBV6-5 | TGTGCCAGCAGGGCGGGGGGCTTAAACATTCAGTACTTC | CASRAGGLNIQYF
TRBJ2-7 | . | TRBD2 | TRBV6-2/TRBV6-3 | TGTGCCAGCAGTTACTCCTCTAGCGGGGTTGGGCAGTACTTC | CASSYSSSGVGQYF
TRBJ2-2 | . | . | TRBV6-1 | TGTGCCAGCAGTGGGACTTCTAAGGGGGTGGGAAACACCGGGGAGCTGTTTTTT | CASSGTSKGVGNTGELFF
TRBJ1-5 | . | TRBD1 | TRBV7-8 | TGTGCCAGCAGCGACCGGGACAGGGGCCCTAATCAGCCCCAGCATTTT | CASSDRDRGPNQPQHF
TRBJ2-3 | . | . | TRBV7-9 | TGTGCCGGAGTGCGCCGGGATTCCACAGATACGCAGTATTTT | CAGVRRDSTDTQYF
TRBJ2-1 | . | TRBD1 | TRBV24-1 | TGTGCCACCAGCAGAATGGACAGGGGCCTCAATGAGCAGTTCTTC | CATSRMDRGLNEQFF
TRBJ1-2 | . | . | TRBV7-8 | TGTGCCAGCAACCCCGGACGGGGAATAGCAGGCAGCTACACCTTC | CASNPGRGIAGSYTF
TRBJ2-3 | . | . | TRBV29-1 | TGCAGCGTTTCTCCCAGGGGCCTGGCAGATACGCAGTATTTT | CSVSPRGLADTQYF
TRBJ1-5 | . | . | TRBV19 | TGTGCCAGCTCCCCACGTCCGGACATTTCGAATCAGCCCCAGCATTTT | CASSPRPDISNQPQHF
TRBJ1-2 | . | TRBD1 | TRBV19 | TGTGCCAGTAGTATACTGGACAGGGAGGGTTATGGCTACACCTTC | CASSILDREGYGYTF
TRBJ2-3 | . | . | TRBV24-1 | TGTGCCACCAGTGATTACGCAGGCGACACAGATACGCAGTATTTT | CATSDYAGDTDTQYF
TRBJ1-2 | . | . | TRBV7-3 | TGTGCCAGCAGCTTAGTCGTTTCGTGGGGCCCCTACTCCTATGGCTACACCTTC | CASSLVVSWGPYSYGYTF
TRBJ2-1 | . | TRBD2 | TRBV7-3 | TGTGCCAGCGGGGTAGCGGGGAGGAATGAGCAGTTCTTC | CASGVAGRNEQFF
TRBJ1-1 | few | . | TRBV10-3 | TGTGCCATCAGTGAGTTCGAGGGCACTGAAGCTTTCTTT | CAISEFEGTEAFF
TRBJ2-7 | . | . | TRBV5-1 | TGCGCCAGCAGCCTCTACTACGAGCAGTACTTC | CASSLYYEQYF
TRBJ2-7 | . | . | TRBV6-5 | TGTGCCAGCAGTTGGTCAGCTCAGGGTAACTACGAGCAGTACTTC | CASSWSAQGNYEQYF
TRBJ2-1 | . | . | TRBV14 | TGTGCCAGCAGCCACCGACTAGTTTACAATGAGCAGTTCTTC | CASSHRLVYNEQFF
TRBJ2-3 | few | TRBD2 | TRBV6-5 | TGTGCCAGCAGTTATGACTTAGCGGGAAGCACAGATACGCAGTATTTT | CASSYDLAGSTDTQYF
TRBJ2-5 | few | . | TRBV7-9 | TGTGCCAGCAGCTTAGGAAGCGGAGGAGAGACCCAGTACTTC | CASSLGSGGETQYF
TRBJ1-2 | . | . | TRBV7-2 | TGTGCCAGCAGCCTCGGTCCCTCGGGCTATGGCTACACCTTC | CASSLGPSGYGYTF